These 5 T cell receptor beta chains came from one sample sequenced in a study of T cell changes during pregnancy in multiple sclerosis. Data came from immunoSEQ multiplex PCR; TCRdb stores just in-frame clones and leaves some out. Seen here are about 70,000 clones, around 90% observed once, and the top ten hold 0.29%. The source material was CD4+ T cells from peripheral blood mononuclear cells, sampled after pregnancy. These receptors all stem from a female donor with multiple sclerosis, enrolled in a pregnancy study.

The chain links TRBV28 to TRBJ2-7; a weak D match, TRBD2 (6 bases). The CDR3 loop spans 12 amino acids. Germline V gene lookup returns CDR1 MDHEN and CDR2 SYDVKM. V was pared by 8 bases and J by 6 bases, with 14 bases between. In nucleotides, the CDR3 is TGTGCCAGCGGGACTGGGGTCTCCGAGCAGTACTTC. Translating it yields CASGTGVSEQYF.

This chain links TRBV5-4 with TRBJ1-2, with 11 bases aligning to TRBD1. The CDR3 length is 14 residues. V gave up 4 bases and J gave up 5 bases; unmatched junction bases: 4. Germline-derived CDR1 and CDR2 are SGHNT and YYREEE (reference sequence). CDR3 sequence reads: CASSPGQGAYGYTF. CDR3 DNA: TGTGCCAGCAGCCCCGGACAGGGGGCTTATGGCTACACCTTC.

V and J are TRBV5-5 and TRBJ1-5, with D possibly matching TRBD1 (5 bases). CDR1 and CDR2 from the germline V gene are SGHKS and YYEKEE (reference sequence). Trimming left V 0 bases short and J 4 bases short, with 14 bases between. This CDR3 region has 16 residues. The CDR3 here is CASSLDSGMANQPQHF. For the CDR3, the DNA is TGTGCCAGCAGCTTGGACTCAGGGATGGCTAATCAGCCCCAGCATTTT.

The chain employs TRBV2 and TRBJ2-1, with 10 bases fitting TRBD2. This CDR3 has 15 amino acids. Germline-derived CDR1 and CDR2 are SNHLY and FYNNEI. V shed 2 bases and J 4 bases; nucleotides not matched to a gene: 2. CDR3 sequence reads: CASSEKLAGYNEQFF. The CDR3 coding sequence is TGTGCCAGCAGTGAAAAACTAGCGGGGTACAATGAGCAGTTCTTC. The variable domain in full, with the rest retrieved from reference TRBV2 and TRBJ2-1, is EPEVTQTPSHQVTQMGQEVILRCVPISNHLYFYWYRQILGQKVEFLVSFYNNEISEKSEIFDDQFSVERPDGSNFTLKIRSTKLEDSAMYFCASSEKLAGYNEQFFGPGTRLTVL.

V and J are TRBV18 and TRBJ1-1, with D perhaps TRBD1 (6 bases). Germline V gives CDR1 KGHSH, CDR2 LQKENI. The CDR3 sequence is 14 residues long. V lost 0 bases, J lost 10 bases, and 15 bases lay in between. CDR3 coding DNA: TGTGCCAGCTCACCACCGTGGGAAGGCAGGGGAGCTTTCTTT. Its protein is CASSPPWEGRGAFF. Looking up the rest from reference TRBV18 and TRBJ1-1 gives the full variable domain: NAGVMQNPRHLVRRRGQEARLRCSPMKGHSHVYWYRQLPEEGLKFMVYLQKENIIDESGMPKERFSAEFPKEGPSILRIQQVVRGDSAAYFCASSPPWEGRGAFFGQGTRLTVV.